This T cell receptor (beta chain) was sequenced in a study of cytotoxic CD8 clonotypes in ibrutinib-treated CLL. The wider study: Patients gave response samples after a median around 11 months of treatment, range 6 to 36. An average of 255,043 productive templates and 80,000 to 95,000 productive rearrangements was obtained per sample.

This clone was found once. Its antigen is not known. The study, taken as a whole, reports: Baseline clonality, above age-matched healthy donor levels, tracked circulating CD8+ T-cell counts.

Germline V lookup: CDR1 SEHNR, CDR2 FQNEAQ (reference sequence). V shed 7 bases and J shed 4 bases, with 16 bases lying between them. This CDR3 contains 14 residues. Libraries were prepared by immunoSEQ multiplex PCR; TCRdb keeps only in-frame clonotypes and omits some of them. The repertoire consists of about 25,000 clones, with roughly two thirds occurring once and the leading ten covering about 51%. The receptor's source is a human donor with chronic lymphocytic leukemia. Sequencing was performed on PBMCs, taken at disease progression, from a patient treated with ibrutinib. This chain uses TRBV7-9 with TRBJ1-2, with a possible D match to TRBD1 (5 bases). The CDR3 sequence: CASNPRGDFYGYTF. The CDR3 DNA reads TGTGCCAGCAACCCGCGAGGGGATTTCTATGGCTACACCTTC.